This T cell receptor beta chain was sequenced in a study of control samples from healthy donors and cancer patients. Trimming took off 1 base at V and 4 bases at J, with 11 bases between the two ends. Germline V gene lookup returns CDR1 GTSNPN and CDR2 SVGIG (reference sequence). This CDR3 spans 14 amino acids. Only in-frame clones appear in the TCRdb table, and some are missing; sequencing was by immunoSEQ multiplex PCR. The data contain roughly 80,000 clones, approximately 90% of them seen just once; the ten biggest clones take up around 6%. This TCR came from a woman aged 45-65 years in good health. The specimen was blood. The gene calls are TRBV30 and TRBJ1-5; D may be TRBD1 (6 bases). CDR3 nucleotides: TGTGCCTGGAGTGCGACAGGAGGGAATCAGCCCCAGCATTTT. This sequence encodes CAWSATGGNQPQHF.